One T cell receptor beta chain is described in this entry. The target antigen is unknown. The table came from immunoSEQ multiplex PCR; TCRdb's copy has only in-frame clones and leaves some out. The table lists around 130,000 clones, around 80% of them singletons. This specimen belongs to a study of a mutant IDH1 vaccine in newly diagnosed glioma. CDR1 is SGHRS, CDR2 YFSETQ, per germline. This CDR3 comprises 13 residues. The V end lost 0 bases, the J end lost 4 bases, and 6 bases lay between the germline ends. Time point of the sample: week 11, during vaccination. The investigators gave 300 ug of mutant IDH1 20-mer peptide in each vaccine dose, together with topical imiquimod.

The V gene is TRBV5-1, the J gene TRBJ2-3; D remains ambiguous. This sequence originates from a man aged 40-50 years with glioma. Sequencing was performed on PBMCs, taken from a glioma patient whose treatment included an IDH1 peptide vaccine. The CDR3 nucleotides are TGCGCCAGCAGCTTGGGTCTAGCAGATACGCAGTATTTT. It specifies CASSLGLADTQYF.